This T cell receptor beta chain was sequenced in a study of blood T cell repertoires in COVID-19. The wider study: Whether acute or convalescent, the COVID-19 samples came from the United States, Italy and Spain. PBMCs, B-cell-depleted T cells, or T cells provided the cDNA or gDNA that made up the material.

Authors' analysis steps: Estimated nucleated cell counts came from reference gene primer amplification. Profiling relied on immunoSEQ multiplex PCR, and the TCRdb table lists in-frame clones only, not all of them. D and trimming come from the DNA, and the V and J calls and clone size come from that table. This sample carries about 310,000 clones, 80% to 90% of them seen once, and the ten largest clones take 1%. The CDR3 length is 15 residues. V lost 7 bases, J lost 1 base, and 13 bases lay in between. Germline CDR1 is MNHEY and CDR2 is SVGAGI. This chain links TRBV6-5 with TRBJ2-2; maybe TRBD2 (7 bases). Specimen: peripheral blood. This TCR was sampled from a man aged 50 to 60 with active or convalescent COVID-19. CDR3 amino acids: CASKRGTKNTGELFF. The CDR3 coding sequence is TGTGCCAGCAAAAGGGGGACTAAGAACACCGGGGAGCTGTTTTTT.